This paragraph reports one TCR beta chain. Its antigen is unidentified. The CDR3 loop spans 14 amino acids. Germline-derived CDR1 and CDR2 are SGHRS and YFSETQ. The V end was cut by 4 bases, the J end by 1 base, with 10 bases between. Primers for the PCR totalled 60 Vbeta and 13 Jbeta. TCRdb keeps only in-frame clones here, not all; method: immunoSEQ multiplex PCR. Of some 180,000 clones in the sample, around 84% are singletons; the top ten hold about 1.3%. These data originate in a study of cytomegalovirus exposure and HLA in healthy donors. Study-wide background: Earlier sequencing of about 179 million T cells yielded under 120 million unique TCR beta sequences. Study-wide results and limits: There was a cluster of highly shared sequence variants that was likely a sequencing artifact. The classifier reportedly diagnosed cytomegalovirus status with high sensitivity and specificity. Follow-up analysis later connected one missense variant in DCLRE1C with trimming of TCR beta V- and J-genes.

This TCR came from a girl aged 2 to 9 in good health and CMV-seropositive. The specimen sequenced was PBMCs. The chain recombines TRBV5-1 with TRBJ2-3; a possible D gene is TRBD2 (6 bases). The CDR3 sequence is CASSTGTRTDTQYF. CDR3 nucleotides: TGCGCCAGCAGCACCGGGACTCGCACAGATACGCAGTATTTT.